These 20 T cell receptor beta chains came from one sample sequenced in a study of regulatory dendritic cells for organ transplantation. Using immunoSEQ multiplex PCR, the repertoire was profiled, and TCRdb retains in-frame clones only, with some absent. The sample consists of around 5,000 clones, 55% to 65% of them appearing once. Sequencing used memory CD8+ T cells from blood. Noted subset: CD45RO+ memory T cells. All receptors derive from a human donor in good health.

V usage is TRBV4-1 and J usage is TRBJ2-3; 8 bases map to TRBD2. Germline V gene lookup returns CDR1 MGHRA and CDR2 YSYEKL. The CDR3 sequence is 16 residues long. The V segment lost 1 base and the J segment 5 bases; nucleotides outside the gene matches: 8. The CDR3 region has the DNA TGCGCCAGCAGCCAAGTGGCGGGGGGTCTCGGAGATACGCAGTATTTT. Protein sequence: CASSQVAGGLGDTQYF.

V is TRBV7-6 and J is TRBJ1-5; no clear D. Deletions cut 4 bases from V and 6 bases from J, with 22 bases between. CDR1 SGHVS and CDR2 FNYEAQ come from the germline V gene. The CDR3 runs to 17 residues. CDR3 sequence reads: CASSSLGSRWEGQPQHF. The CDR3 DNA follows: TGTGCCAGCAGCTCCCTTGGTTCTAGATGGGAGGGTCAGCCCCAGCATTTT.

The rearrangement joins TRBV7-9 to TRBJ1-3; 8 bases agree with TRBD1. Germline V gene sequence: CDR1 SEHNR, CDR2 FQNEAQ (reference sequence). The ends lost 5 bases at V and 4 bases at J; junction bases unmatched: 10. CDR3 length equals 16 residues. The CDR3 DNA sequence: TGTGCCAGCAGCCTCTCTCAGACAGGGGCGGGAAACACCATATATTTT. Its protein is CASSLSQTGAGNTIYF.

DNA of the CDR3: TGTGCCAGCAGCGGAGTCCGGGACAGTATGAACACTGAAGCTTTCTTT. Protein: CASSGVRDSMNTEAFF. The gene calls are TRBV9 and TRBJ1-1; 7 positions match TRBD1. The ends lost 3 bases at V and 0 bases at J; junction bases unmatched: 8. Germline CDR1 SGDLS, CDR2 YYNGEE. This CDR3 comprises 16 residues.

The rearrangement joins TRBV6-1 to TRBJ2-7; the match to TRBD1 covers 7 bases. With V trimmed by 6 bases and J by 0 bases, 5 bases remained unmatched. CDR1 is MNHNS and CDR2 is SASEGT in the germline V gene. This CDR3 is 14 amino acids long. The CDR3 region is CASSSGTASYEQYF. Here the CDR3 DNA reads TGTGCCAGCAGCTCCGGGACAGCCTCCTACGAGCAGTACTTC.

This clone came up a few times. The rearrangement joins TRBV9 to TRBJ2-3; tentatively, D is TRBD2 (7 bases). This CDR3 has 14 amino acids. V dropped 1 base and J dropped 6 bases, with 12 bases sitting between them. Germline V CDR1 and CDR2: SGDLS, YYNGEE. The CDR3: CASSVSGGPDTQYF. CDR3 coding DNA: TGTGCCAGCAGCGTATCCGGGGGGCCGGATACGCAGTATTTT.

This clone is medium-sized within its sample. V usage is TRBV2 and J usage is TRBJ1-6, with D maybe TRBD1 (5 bases). The CDR3 contains 15 residues. Deletions cut 6 bases from V and 6 bases from J, with 15 bases between. Germline CDR1 and CDR2: SNHLY and FYNNEI. The chain's CDR3 is CASSDAGTINSPLHF. The CDR3 region has the DNA TGTGCCAGCAGCGACGCCGGGACTATTAATTCACCCCTCCACTTT.

The chain uses TRBV6-1 and TRBJ2-2; tentatively, D is TRBD1 (6 bases). Germline CDR1 is MNHNS and CDR2 is SASEGT. Trimming shortened V by 10 bases and J by 4 bases, and 13 bases separated the two germline ends. The CDR3 totals 13 residues. The CDR3: CAILRDITGELFF. CDR3 DNA: TGTGCCATCCTCCGGGACATCACCGGGGAGCTGTTTTTT.

A few counts support this clone. The V call is TRBV9, the J call TRBJ1-2; tentatively, D is TRBD1 (6 bases). This CDR3 contains 18 residues. Germline V gene sequence: CDR1 SGDLS, CDR2 YYNGEE. Deletions cut 3 bases from V and 6 bases from J, with 27 bases between. CDR3 in amino acids: CASSETQGNRAVADGYTF. CDR3 DNA sequence: TGTGCCAGCAGCGAGACCCAGGGGAATCGGGCAGTGGCAGATGGCTACACCTTC.

The rearrangement joins TRBV14 to TRBJ1-6; 7 bases align to TRBD1. The trim removed 1 base at V and 3 bases at J, leaving 9 bases unmatched. CDR3 length: 18 residues. Germline CDR1 and CDR2: SGHDN and FVKESK. In nucleotides, the CDR3 is TGTGCCAGCAGCCAAGCCGCGGAGGGGGCTTACTATAATTCACCCCTCCACTTT. Its protein product is CASSQAAEGAYYNSPLHF.

CDR3 loop: CASSNLAGGQDTQYF. Written as DNA, the CDR3 is TGTGCCAGCAGCAACCTAGCGGGGGGCCAAGATACGCAGTATTTT. The chain links TRBV6-1 to TRBJ2-3; 11 bases are a match to TRBD2. From germline, CDR1 is MNHNS and CDR2 SASEGT. CDR3 length: 15 amino acids. The V segment lost 6 bases and the J segment 5 bases; nucleotides outside the gene matches: 7.

This clone was recorded a few times. Other DNA sequences in this sample translate to the same CDR3. The chain has TRBV7-9 and TRBJ1-3, with unresolved D. Germline lookup yields CDR1 SEHNR and CDR2 FQNEAQ (reference sequence). Between the trimmed V and J ends, which lost 3 bases and 0 bases, there was a span of 6 bases. The CDR3 has 14 residues. The DNA of the CDR3 is TGTGCCAGCAGCTTCGGGAACTCTGGAAACACCATATATTTT. It codes for CASSFGNSGNTIYF.

The rearrangement links TRBV9 to TRBJ2-3; TRBD2 is a possible D gene (7 bases). The CDR3 runs to 16 residues. Germline CDR1 is SGDLS and CDR2 is YYNGEE. V lost 1 base and J lost 2, with 14 bases in between. CDR3 nucleotide sequence: TGTGCCAGCAGCGTAAATCTTGCGGGGGCCACAGATACGCAGTATTTT. Translated, it gives CASSVNLAGATDTQYF.

This clone has a single count. The rearrangement uses TRBV20-1 and TRBJ1-1; no reliable D call. This CDR3 is built from 11 residues. V lost 7 bases to trimming and J lost 0 bases, with 6 bases between them. The germline V gene has CDR1 DFQATT and CDR2 SNEGSKA (reference sequence). CDR3 in amino acids: CSVYLNTEAFF. The CDR3 coding sequence is TGCAGTGTGTATCTGAACACTGAAGCTTTCTTT.

The chain couples TRBV7-9 to TRBJ2-2; D is possibly TRBD1 (6 bases). V was clipped by 4 bases and J by 2 bases, with 14 bases between them. The CDR3 runs to 16 residues. In germline, CDR1 is SEHNR, CDR2 FQNEAQ (reference sequence). CDR3 protein: CASSSGTQINTGELFF. CDR3 sequence (DNA): TGTGCCAGCAGCTCCGGGACACAAATTAACACCGGGGAGCTGTTTTTT.

This clone came up once. CDR3 nucleotide sequence: TGTGCCAGCAGGCAGGGTTTGGGTGGCTACACCTTC. Translation gives CASRQGLGGYTF. V is TRBV27 and J is TRBJ1-2, with D possibly TRBD1 on 5 matching bases. The V gene's germline CDR1 is MNHEY and CDR2 SMNVEV (reference sequence). Trimming stripped 6 bases from V and 7 bases from J, with 12 bases between. This CDR3 has 12 amino acids.

This chain uses TRBV27 with TRBJ1-6, with 7 bases matching TRBD1. The length of the CDR3 is 17 residues. Germline CDR1 is MNHEY and CDR2 is SMNVEV (reference sequence). Trimming at V came to 6 bases and at J to 1 base, leaving 9 bases not matched to a gene. CDR3 in amino acids: CASRYRGKTSYNSPLHF. CDR3 nucleotide sequence: TGTGCCAGCAGGTACAGGGGCAAAACATCCTATAATTCACCCCTCCACTTT.

The sample holds one count of this clone. The chain has TRBV2 and TRBJ1-2, with D possibly being TRBD1 (5 bases). Trimming cost V 2 bases and J 4 bases, with 14 bases left between them. There are 15 residues in the CDR3. Germline V CDR1 and CDR2: SNHLY, FYNNEI. This CDR3 is CASSESQGSPYGYTF. CDR3 in DNA: TGTGCCAGCAGTGAATCGCAGGGAAGCCCCTATGGCTACACCTTC.

This clone was found once. The chain has TRBV13 and TRBJ2-3; 12 bases line up with TRBD2. Germline CDR1 PRHDT, CDR2 FYEKMQ (reference sequence). V dropped 4 bases and J dropped 4; count of bases not matched to a gene: 15. This CDR3 spans 19 amino acids. Written as DNA, the CDR3 is TGTGCCAGCAGCTCCCTCCGAGGGCTAGCGGGGGGGCCTTCAGATACGCAGTATTTT. Translating it yields CASSSLRGLAGGPSDTQYF.

This clone was recorded a few times. This chain connects TRBV11-3 to TRBJ2-2, with 8 nucleotides matching TRBD2. Trimming removed 4 bases from V and 4 bases from J; junction bases left unmatched: 5. The CDR3 length is 15 residues. CDR1 SGHNT and CDR2 YENEEA come from the germline V gene. The CDR3 DNA is TGTGCCAGCAGCTCCGGGACTAGGGTCACCGGGGAGCTGTTTTTT. Translated: CASSSGTRVTGELFF. Filled out from reference TRBV11-3 and TRBJ2-2, the complete variable domain reads EAGVVQSPRYKIIEKKQPVAFWCNPISGHNTLYWYLQNLGQGPELLIRYENEEAVDDSQLPKDRFSAERLKGVDSTLKIQPAELGDSAVYLCASSSGTRVTGELFFGEGSRLTVL.